The next 9 T cell receptor beta chains were all read from a single sample in a study of post-analysis software for immune sequencing data. Findings of the study overall: Five TRBV segments, including TRBV5-6, TRBV5-1 and TRBV20-1, were more frequent in patients than controls.

Unique molecular identifiers were built into the TCR beta cDNA libraries. TCRdb reprocessed the PCR reads with MiXCR, giving one entry per CDR3 protein. The data hold 350,000 to 500,000 distinct CDR3 sequences, with about 40% observed a single time. No cognate antigen is known for these TCRs. The sample was blood. These receptors were collected from a girl aged 2-9 years with multiple sclerosis.

V usage is TRBV12-3 or TRBV12-4 and J usage is TRBJ1-3; D is ambiguous. The V end lost 4 bases, the J end lost 0 bases, and 10 bases lay between the germline ends. CDR3 length equals 15 residues. This chain's CDR3 is CASSYGRTSGNTIYF. The CDR3 DNA reads TGTGCCAGCAGTTATGGGAGAACCTCTGGAAACACCATATATTTT.

This clonotype was recorded a few times. The chain carries TRBV20-1 and TRBJ2-7; the match to TRBD1 covers 9 bases. CDR1 is DFQATT, CDR2 SNEGSKA, per germline (reference sequence). Trimming removed 6 bases from V and 2 bases from J; junction bases left unmatched: 8. This CDR3 has 14 amino acids. The CDR3 nucleotides are TGCAGTGCCCAGGGGACAGGGCGAACCTACGAGCAGTACTTC. It yields the protein CSAQGTGRTYEQYF.

This chain uses TRBV27 with TRBJ1-5, with D uncertain. From germline, CDR1 is MNHEY and CDR2 SMNVEV (reference sequence). The CDR3 consists of 15 residues. Trimming pared 3 bases from V and 0 bases from J, leaving 9 bases between. CDR3 loop: CASSLRGNSNQPQHF. CDR3 bases: TGTGCCAGCAGTTTGCGTGGGAATAGCAATCAGCCCCAGCATTTT.

V usage is TRBV13 and J usage is TRBJ1-1, with TRBD1 as a possible D gene (5 bases). V lost 3 bases and J 0 bases, leaving 17 bases between the germline ends. CDR1 and CDR2 (germline): PRHDT, FYEKMQ (reference sequence). The CDR3 totals 17 residues. CDR3 in amino acids: CASSLDIELLLNTEAFF. CDR3 in DNA: TGTGCCAGCAGCTTGGACATAGAACTCCTATTGAACACTGAAGCTTTCTTT.

This chain uses TRBV21-1 with TRBJ1-6. TRBV21-1 constitutes a pseudogene. The CDR3 length is 17 residues. CDR3 amino acids: CASSKDKEESYNSPLHF. Here the CDR3 DNA reads TGTGCCAGCAGCAAAGATAAAGAGGAATCCTATAATTCACCCCTCCACTTT.

The chain uses TRBV20-1 and TRBJ2-3; no clear D gene. This CDR3 spans 14 amino acids. Trimming removed 3 bases at V and 2 bases at J, with 12 bases between. Germline V gene lookup returns CDR1 DFQATT and CDR2 SNEGSKA (reference sequence). The CDR3 bases are TGCAGTGCTAGTGACGGAAGTCACACAGATACGCAGTATTTT. This encodes CSASDGSHTDTQYF.

The chain links TRBV6-5 to TRBJ1-5; no definite D call. The CDR3 is 13 residues long. V was pared by 2 bases and J by 4 bases, with 6 bases between. Germline V gene data show CDR1 as MNHEY and CDR2 as SVGAGI. DNA of the CDR3: TGTGCCAGCAGTTACCTGGGAAATCAGCCCCAGCATTTT. This sequence encodes CASSYLGNQPQHF.

The count of this clonotype is one. J is TRBJ1-1 and V is TRBV29-1; D is perhaps TRBD1 (5 bases). The CDR3 runs 15 residues. Per the germline V gene, CDR1 is SQVTM and CDR2 is ANQGSEA. Trimming removed 6 bases at V and 4 bases at J, with 21 bases between. The CDR3, as DNA: TGCAGCGTCCAGGGCAGGCCCTCTGGGAGCACTGAAGCTTTCTTT. Protein sequence: CSVQGRPSGSTEAFF.

In this sample, this clonotype turned up a few times. The chain carries TRBV20-1 and TRBJ2-6, with 7 bases matching TRBD2. The V and J ends lost 5 bases and 2 bases, in that order; junction bases with no gene match: 3. Per the germline V gene, CDR1 is DFQATT and CDR2 is SNEGSKA (reference sequence). The CDR3 is 14 residues long. CDR3 DNA sequence: TGCAGTGCTGAGGCGGGAGCTGGGGCCAACGTCCTGACTTTC. It encodes CSAEAGAGANVLTF.